One sample yielded the 13 T cell receptor beta chains listed below, sequenced in a study of blood T cells in healthy people across ages. Primers used in a second PCR of roughly 7 to 12 cycles were a sample-barcoded 5' primer and a J-beta primer mix. TCRdb redid the calling of the 5' RACE reads with MiXCR, one entry per CDR3 protein. The sample records about 750,000 distinct CDR3 sequences, 53% being singletons. Sequenced input: blood. These receptors were taken from an older man in good health.

This chain links TRBV9 with TRBJ1-1; TRBD1 matches at 7 bases. The CDR3 contains 12 residues. Trimming took 3 bases from V and 6 from J; bases not matched to a gene: 2. In germline, CDR1 is SGDLS, CDR2 YYNGEE. CDR3 amino acids: CASSGQGAEAFF. Written as DNA, the CDR3 is TGTGCCAGCAGCGGACAGGGAGCTGAAGCTTTCTTT.

V is TRBV2 and J is TRBJ2-5, with D perhaps matching TRBD1 (6 bases). The ends were cut back, 5 bases at V and 4 bases at J, with 11 bases in the middle. CDR3 size: 13 residues. Germline V CDR1 and CDR2: SNHLY, FYNNEI. The CDR3: CASSYRDTETQYF. The CDR3 nucleotides read TGTGCCAGCAGTTACCGGGACACAGAGACCCAGTACTTC.

Concerning this clonotype itself: Mismatch with germline at one junction end may stem from a read error. This chain joins TRBV6-5 and TRBJ1-4; 9 bases fit TRBD1. The CDR3 spans 16 residues. In germline, CDR1 is MNHEY, CDR2 SVGAGI. The CDR3 DNA sequence: TGTGCCGGCAGACACAACTTGGGACAGGGAAGTGAAAAACTGTTTTTT. Its translation: CAGRHNLGQGSEKLFF.

CDR3 in DNA: TGCGCCAGCAGCCCCCAGGGGTCGAGAGGCTACACCTTC. It encodes CASSPQGSRGYTF. V and J are TRBV5-1 and TRBJ1-2; a weak D match, TRBD1 (6 bases). Germline CDR1 SGHRS, CDR2 YFSETQ. V was clipped by 4 bases and J by 8 bases, with 15 bases between them. The CDR3 contains 13 residues.

Points on this clonotype: At one end the junction does not follow the germline gene, possibly because of a read error. This chain connects TRBV7-9 to TRBJ2-3; either TRBD1 or TRBD2 may fit D (5 bases each). Germline V CDR1 and CDR2: SEHNR, FQNEAQ (reference sequence). This CDR3 has 12 amino acids. CDR3 DNA: TGTGTCAGCAGCTTGGGGACGGATACGCAGTATTTT. Its translation: CVSSLGTDTQYF.

This clonotype was picked up a small number of times. V usage is TRBV10-3 and J usage is TRBJ1-6; 7 nucleotides agree with TRBD1. With V trimmed by 6 bases and J by 8 bases, 7 bases remained unmatched. The V gene's germline CDR1 is ENHRY and CDR2 SYGVKD. The CDR3 covers 14 residues. CDR3 nucleotide sequence: TGTGCCATCAGGAACCGGGACAGAGATTCACCCCTCCACTTT. Encoded protein: CAIRNRDRDSPLHF.

This clonotype was seen once. The chain couples TRBV29-1 to TRBJ1-2; 12 bases are a match to TRBD1. The CDR3 consists of 16 residues. Germline CDR1 and CDR2: SQVTM and ANQGSEA. The junction had 17 bases not matched to a gene; V was cut back by 7 bases and J by 8 bases. The CDR3 region is CSAQYVPGQGARGYTF. The CDR3 region has the DNA TGCAGCGCCCAGTATGTTCCGGGACAGGGGGCGCGGGGCTACACCTTC.

This clonotype was seen ten or more times. The chain employs TRBV12-3 or TRBV12-4 and TRBJ2-7, with no clear D. With 5 bases removed from V and 2 bases from J, the gap between germline ends came to 7 bases. The CDR3 is 12 residues long. The DNA of the CDR3 is TGTGCCAGCAGTCGCCTACCCTACGAGCAGTACTTC. It translates to CASSRLPYEQYF.

J is TRBJ2-7 and V is TRBV30; the D is unclear. Germline values: CDR1 GTSNPN, CDR2 SVGIG (reference sequence). There are 15 residues in the CDR3. V gave up 1 base and J gave up 0 bases, with 13 bases separating them. The CDR3 loop is CAWSGGTVLSYEQYF. CDR3 in DNA: TGTGCCTGGAGTGGGGGAACAGTGCTCTCCTACGAGCAGTACTTC. The complete variable domain, with remaining parts taken from reference TRBV30 and TRBJ2-7, reads SQTIHQWPATLVQPVGSPLSLECTVEGTSNPNLYWYRQAAGRGLQLLFYSVGIGQISSEVPQNLSASRPQDRQFILSSKKLLLSDSGFYLCAWSGGTVLSYEQYFGPGTRLTVT.

Notes on this clonotype: The junction does not match germline at one end; this may be a read error. V and J are TRBV20-1 and TRBJ2-1; 8 nucleotides line up with TRBD2. CDR3 length: 14 amino acids. CDR1 and CDR2 (germline): DFQATT, SNEGSKA (reference sequence). The CDR3 coding sequence is TGCAGTGCTAGAGAAAACGGGAGGGGCAATGAGGAGTTCTTC. It codes for CSARENGRGNEEFF.

This clonotype was detected once. This chain connects TRBV7-8 to TRBJ1-2; a possible D gene is TRBD1 (5 bases). Germline-derived CDR1 and CDR2 are SGHVS and FQNEAQ. The CDR3 contains 14 residues. Trimming shortened V by 2 bases and J by 3 bases, and 10 bases separated the two germline ends. CDR3 bases: TGTGCCAGCAGCTTACGGGGGAGAGACTATGGCTACACCTTC. Protein product: CASSLRGRDYGYTF.

The chain uses TRBV20-1 and TRBJ2-7; TRBD2 matches at 8 bases. Germline CDR1 DFQATT, CDR2 SNEGSKA (reference sequence). This CDR3 is built from 13 residues. J was trimmed by 7 bases and V by 4 bases; bases with no gene match: 9. The CDR3 spells CSAKVSGIGEQYF. The CDR3, as DNA: TGCAGTGCTAAAGTTAGCGGGATAGGTGAGCAGTACTTC.

The chain joins TRBV6-6 to TRBJ2-4, with 16 bases fitting TRBD2. The CDR3 totals 16 residues. Germline V CDR1 and CDR2: MNHNY, SVGAGI (reference sequence). Trimming took 8 bases from V and 3 from J; bases not matched to a gene: 4. The CDR3 region has the DNA TGTGCCAGCGGGACTAGCGGGAGGGGGAACAAAAACATTCAGTACTTC. Amino acid sequence: CASGTSGRGNKNIQYF.